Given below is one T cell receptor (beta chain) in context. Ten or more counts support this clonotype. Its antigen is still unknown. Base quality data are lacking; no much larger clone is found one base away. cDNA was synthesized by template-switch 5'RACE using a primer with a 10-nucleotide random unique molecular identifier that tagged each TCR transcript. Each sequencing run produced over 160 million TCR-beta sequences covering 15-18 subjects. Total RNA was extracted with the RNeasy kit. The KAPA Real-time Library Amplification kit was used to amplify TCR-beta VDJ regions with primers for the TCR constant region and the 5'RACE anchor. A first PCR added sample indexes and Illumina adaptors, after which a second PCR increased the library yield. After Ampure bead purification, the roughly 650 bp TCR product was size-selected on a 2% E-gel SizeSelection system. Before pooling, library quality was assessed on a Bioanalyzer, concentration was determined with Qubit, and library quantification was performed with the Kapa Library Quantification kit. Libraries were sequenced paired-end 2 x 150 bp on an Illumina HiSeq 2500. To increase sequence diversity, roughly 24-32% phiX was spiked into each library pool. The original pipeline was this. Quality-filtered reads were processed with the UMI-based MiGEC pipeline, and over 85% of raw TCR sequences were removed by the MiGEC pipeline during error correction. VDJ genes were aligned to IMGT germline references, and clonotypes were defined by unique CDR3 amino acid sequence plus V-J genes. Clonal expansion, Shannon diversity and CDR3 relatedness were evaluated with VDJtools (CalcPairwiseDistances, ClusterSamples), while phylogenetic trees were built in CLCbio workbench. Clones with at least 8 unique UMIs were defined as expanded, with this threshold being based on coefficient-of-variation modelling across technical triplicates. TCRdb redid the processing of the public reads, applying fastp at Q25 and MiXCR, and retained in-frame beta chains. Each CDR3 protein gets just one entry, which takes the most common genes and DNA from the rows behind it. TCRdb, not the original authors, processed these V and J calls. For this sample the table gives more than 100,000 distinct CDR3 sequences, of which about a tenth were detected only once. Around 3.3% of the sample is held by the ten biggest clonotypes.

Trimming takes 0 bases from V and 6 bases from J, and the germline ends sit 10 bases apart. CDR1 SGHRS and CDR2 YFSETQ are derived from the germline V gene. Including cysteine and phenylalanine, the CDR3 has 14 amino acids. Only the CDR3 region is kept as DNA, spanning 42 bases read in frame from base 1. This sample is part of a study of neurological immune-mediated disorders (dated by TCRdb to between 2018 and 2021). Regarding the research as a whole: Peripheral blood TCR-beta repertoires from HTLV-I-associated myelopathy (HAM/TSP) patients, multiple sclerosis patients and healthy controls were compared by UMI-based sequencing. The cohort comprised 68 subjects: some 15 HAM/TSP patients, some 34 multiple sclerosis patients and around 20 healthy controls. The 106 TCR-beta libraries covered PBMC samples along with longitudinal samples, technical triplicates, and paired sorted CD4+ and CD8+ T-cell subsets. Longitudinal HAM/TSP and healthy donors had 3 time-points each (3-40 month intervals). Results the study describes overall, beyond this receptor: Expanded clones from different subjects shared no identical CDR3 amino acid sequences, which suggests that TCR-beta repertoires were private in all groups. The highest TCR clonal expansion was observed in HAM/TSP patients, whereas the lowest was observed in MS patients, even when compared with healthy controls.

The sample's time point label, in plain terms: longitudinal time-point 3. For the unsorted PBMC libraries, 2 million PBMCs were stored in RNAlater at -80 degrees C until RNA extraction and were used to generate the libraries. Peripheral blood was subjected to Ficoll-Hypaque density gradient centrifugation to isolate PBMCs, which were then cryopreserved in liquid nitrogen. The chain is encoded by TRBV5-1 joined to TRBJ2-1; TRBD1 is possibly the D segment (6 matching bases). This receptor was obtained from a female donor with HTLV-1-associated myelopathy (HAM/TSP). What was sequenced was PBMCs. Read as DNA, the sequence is TGCGCCAGCAGCTTGGGAGACAGGTTCAATGAGCAGTTCTTC. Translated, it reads CASSLGDRFNEQFF. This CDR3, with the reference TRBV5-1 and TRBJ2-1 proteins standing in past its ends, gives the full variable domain KAGVTQTPRYLIKTRGQQVTLSCSPISGHRSVSWYQQTPGQGLQFLFEYFSETQRNKGNFPGRFSGRQFSNSRSEMNVSTLELGDSALYLCASSLGDRFNEQFFGPGTRLTVL.